This record covers a single T cell receptor (beta chain). V was cut by 2 bases and J by 4 bases, with 12 bases left in between. Germline V gives CDR1 KGHSH, CDR2 LQKENI. The CDR3 is 14 residues long. Measured with immunoSEQ multiplex PCR; TCRdb has only the in-frame clones, and not every one. Of tens of thousands of clones in the sample, less than 70% were seen once. The data belong to a study of blood T cell repertoires in COVID-19. The receptor was isolated from a man older than 75 with acute or convalescent COVID-19. Sequencing was carried out using peripheral blood. J is TRBJ2-7 and V is TRBV18, with D uncertain. The CDR3 loop reads CASSPFQTEYEQYF. The CDR3 region has the DNA TGTGCCAGCTCACCATTCCAGACGGAGTACGAGCAGTACTTC.